The clone carrying this TCR beta chain was observed a handful of times. Clones were read by immunoSEQ multiplex PCR, and TCRdb kept only the in-frame ones, dropping some. This table holds 210,000 or so clones, around 83% found once. The data were taken from a study of blood T cell repertoires in COVID-19. As for the study in general: Sample material is recorded as cDNA or gDNA derived from T cells, B-cell-depleted T cells, or PBMCs.

This CDR3 has 15 residues. Germline values: CDR1 MGHRA, CDR2 YSYEKL. V gave up 0 bases and J gave up 5 bases, with 13 bases separating them. The receptor was isolated from a man aged 50 to 59 with active or convalescent COVID-19. The J gene is TRBJ1-2, the V gene TRBV4-1; a possible D gene is TRBD1 (5 bases). The sequenced sample was peripheral blood. The CDR3, as DNA: TGCGCCAGCAGCCAAGAAAGTAGGACAAATTATGGCTACACCTTC. This translates into CASSQESRTNYGYTF.